The 31 T cell receptor beta chains in this list originate from one sample, sequenced in a study of blood T cells in healthy people across ages. Sample-barcoded 5' priming and a J-beta primer mix drove a second PCR of roughly 6 to 12 cycles. TCRdb re-analysed the 5' RACE reads in MiXCR, keeping a single row per CDR3 protein. The sample holds about 1.4 million distinct CDR3 sequences, approximately 60% seen once. The sequencing sample was made of blood. All receptors come from a young man in good health.

The CDR3 here is CASSPAGSLNTEAFF. CDR3 nucleotide sequence: TGTGCCAGCAGTCCGGCGGGGTCTTTGAACACTGAAGCTTTCTTT. This rearrangement joins TRBV12-3 or TRBV12-4 to TRBJ1-1; D is unresolved. The CDR3 has 15 residues. With 5 bases removed from V and 0 bases from J, the gap between germline ends came to 13 bases.

The chain couples TRBV20-1 to TRBJ1-6; no clear D. The V gene lost 2 bases and the J gene lost 7 bases, with 12 bases spanning the gap. The CDR3 is 14 residues long. Looked up from germline, CDR1 is DFQATT and CDR2 is SNEGSKA (reference sequence). Here the CDR3 reads CSARYRALNSPLHF. In DNA form, the CDR3 reads TGCAGTGCTAGATACCGGGCATTGAATTCACCCCTCCACTTT.

The CDR3 loop reads CASSSRQGYNEQFF. CDR3 sequence (DNA): TGTGCCAGCAGCTCCCGACAGGGTTACAATGAGCAGTTCTTC. The rearrangement links TRBV7-2 to TRBJ2-1; 7 bases map to TRBD1. The germline gives CDR1 SGHTA, CDR2 FQGNSA. The V segment lost 4 bases and the J segment 4 bases; nucleotides outside the gene matches: 4. CDR3 length: 14 residues. The complete variable domain, with remaining parts taken from reference TRBV7-2 and TRBJ2-1, reads GAGVSQSPSNKVTEKGKDVELRCDPISGHTALYWYRQSLGQGLEFLIYFQGNSAPDKSGLPSDRFSAERTGGSVSTLTIQRTQQEDSAVYLCASSSRQGYNEQFFGPGTRLTVL.

This rearrangement joins TRBV28 to TRBJ2-3, with TRBD1 as a possible D gene (6 bases). Trimming took off 5 bases at V and 9 bases at J, with 12 bases between the two ends. The CDR3 has 12 residues. CDR1 MDHEN and CDR2 SYDVKM come from the germline V gene. The DNA for the CDR3 is TGTGCCAGCAGTCCCCAGGGGAAAACGCAGTATTTT. This translates into CASSPQGKTQYF.

This clonotype has more than one count but fewer than ten. The chain has TRBV2 and TRBJ1-1; 10 bases are a match to TRBD1. The CDR3 runs to 14 residues. After removal of 4 bases from V and 1 base from J, the junction contained 0 bases not matched to a gene. Germline V gene lookup returns CDR1 SNHLY and CDR2 FYNNEI. This chain's CDR3 is CASSGTGGNTEAFF. The CDR3 bases are TGTGCCAGCAGTGGGACAGGGGGGAACACTGAAGCTTTCTTT.

Worth noting for this clonotype: At one of its ends the junction is not consistent with the germline gene, which may arise from a read error. The chain has TRBV7-2 and TRBJ2-1; 11 bases are a match to TRBD2. This CDR3 contains 19 residues. Germline V lookup: CDR1 SGHTA, CDR2 FQGNSA. The chain's CDR3 is CASSLVGSSGRTSYNEQSF. The CDR3, as DNA: TGTGCCAGCAGCTTAGTAGGGTCTAGCGGGAGGACTTCCTACAATGAGCAGTCCTTC. Full variable domain (remainder filled in from reference TRBV7-2 and TRBJ2-1): GAGVSQSPSNKVTEKGKDVELRCDPISGHTALYWYRQSLGQGLEFLIYFQGNSAPDKSGLPSDRFSAERTGGSVSTLTIQRTQQEDSAVYLCASSLVGSSGRTSYNEQSFGPGTRLTVL.

This chain links TRBV9 with TRBJ1-2; D gene uncertain. Germline CDR1 reads SGDLS; CDR2 reads YYNGEE. V was cut by 0 bases and J by 4 bases, with 10 bases left in between. This CDR3 is built from 14 residues. This CDR3 is CASSVVRGTYGYTF. The CDR3 region has the DNA TGTGCCAGCAGCGTAGTTCGGGGTACCTATGGCTACACCTTC.

Many counts were recorded for this clonotype. The rearrangement uses TRBV29-1 and TRBJ2-5, with D possibly being TRBD2 (6 bases). V dropped 4 bases and J dropped 5 bases, with 11 bases sitting between them. Germline values: CDR1 SQVTM, CDR2 ANQGSEA. The CDR3 sequence is 12 residues long. For the CDR3, the DNA is TGCAGCGTTGTCTCTAGCGCGGAGACCCAGTACTTC. Its protein product is CSVVSSAETQYF.

The chain couples TRBV27 to TRBJ1-1, with D possibly matching TRBD1 (5 bases). V was trimmed by 8 bases and J by 5 bases, leaving 30 bases between them. Germline values: CDR1 MNHEY, CDR2 SMNVEV (reference sequence). The CDR3 is made up of 18 amino acids. DNA for the CDR3: TGTGCCAGCGGCGATTCTTACAATGGGCCGGGGGATGGGACTGAAGCTTTCTTT. Amino acids: CASGDSYNGPGDGTEAFF.

The gene calls are TRBV27 and TRBJ1-4; tentatively, D is TRBD1 (5 bases). V was pared by 5 bases and J by 7 bases, with 11 bases between. The germline gives CDR1 MNHEY, CDR2 SMNVEV (reference sequence). The CDR3 contains 13 residues. The CDR3 nucleotides are TGTGCCAGCAGTGTCGGGCAGGGTGAAAAACTGTTTTTT. This translates into CASSVGQGEKLFF.

On this clonotype itself: One end of the junction varies from germline; a read error may be responsible. The chain has TRBV5-1 and TRBJ2-1; D gene ambiguous. The CDR3 loop spans 12 amino acids. In germline, CDR1 is SGHRS, CDR2 YFSETQ. CDR3 sequence: CASSAPYNKQFF. The CDR3 DNA is TGCGCCAGCAGCGCACCCTACAATAAGCAGTTCTTC.

V is TRBV12-3 or TRBV12-4 and J is TRBJ2-3, with TRBD2 matching 11 bases. With V trimmed by 3 bases and J by 2 bases, 4 bases remained unmatched. CDR3 size: 16 residues. This chain's CDR3 is CASSFGTSGFTDTQYF. DNA of the CDR3: TGTGCCAGCAGTTTCGGGACTAGCGGATTCACAGATACGCAGTATTTT.

The V call is TRBV6-2 or TRBV6-3, the J call TRBJ2-4; no clear D. Trimming took 2 bases from V and 13 from J, leaving 21 bases between them. The CDR3 is 15 residues long. The germline V gene has CDR1 MNHEY and CDR2 SVGEGT. CDR3 residues: CASSYGSTQVNEQYF. The CDR3 DNA sequence: TGTGCCAGCAGTTACGGGTCGACCCAAGTGAATGAGCAGTACTTC.

This chain links TRBV10-1 with TRBJ2-5, with D perhaps given as TRBD1 or TRBD2 (5 bases each). The last part of the DNA fits TRBJ2-7 better; the J call may be wrong. This CDR3 is built from 15 residues. The V gene's germline CDR1 is WNHNN and CDR2 SYGVQD (reference sequence). CDR3 sequence reads: CASSESERGTYEQYF. The DNA for the CDR3 is TGCGCCAGCAGTGAGTCCGAGAGGGGAACCTACGAGCAGTACTTC.

The chain has TRBV5-1 and TRBJ2-4, with unresolved D. Judging by the DNA end, TRBJ2-5 fits better; the J call may be wrong. Germline assignment: CDR1 SGHRS and CDR2 YFSETQ. This CDR3 contains 14 residues. CDR3 loop: CASSYRHYQETQYF. The CDR3 bases are TGCGCCAGCAGCTACAGACACTATCAAGAGACCCAGTACTTC.

The V gene is TRBV20-1, the J gene TRBJ1-2, with D uncertain. V lost 3 bases to trimming and J lost 7 bases, with 15 bases between them. The CDR3 is 13 residues long. Germline V gives CDR1 DFQATT, CDR2 SNEGSKA (reference sequence). This chain's CDR3 is CSARTPYLGGYTF. For the CDR3, the DNA is TGCAGTGCTAGGACCCCTTACTTGGGTGGCTACACCTTC.

This clonotype was picked up a small number of times. The V and J genes are TRBV27 and TRBJ2-1; 11 positions match TRBD2. This CDR3 comprises 15 residues. Germline V gene sequence: CDR1 MNHEY, CDR2 SMNVEV (reference sequence). V shed 6 bases and J 5 bases; nucleotides not matched to a gene: 6. CDR3 in DNA: TGTGCCAGCAGCCCACTAGCGGGGGAACACAATGAGCAGTTCTTC. It yields the protein CASSPLAGEHNEQFF.

This chain links TRBV11-2 with TRBJ2-7; D is unresolved. The germline V and J ends were trimmed by 1 base and 5 bases, with 9 bases remaining between them. This CDR3 is 13 amino acids long. The germline CDR1 and CDR2 sequences are SGHAT and FQNNGV. The CDR3: CASSLGHPNEQYF. CDR3 sequence (DNA): TGTGCCAGCAGCTTAGGGCACCCCAACGAGCAGTACTTC.

The V gene is TRBV7-9, the J gene TRBJ1-2, with a possible D match to TRBD1 (5 bases). V shed 5 bases and J shed 8 bases, with 24 bases lying between them. From germline, CDR1 is SEHNR and CDR2 FQNEAQ (reference sequence). The CDR3 has 16 residues. Here the CDR3 reads CASSLGETGLLDGYTF. The DNA of the CDR3 is TGTGCCAGCAGCCTAGGGGAAACAGGACTTCTAGACGGCTACACCTTC.

The chain combines TRBV6-2 or TRBV6-3 with TRBJ2-3, with D tentatively TRBD2 (7 bases). Germline V lookup: CDR1 MNHEY, CDR2 SVGEGT. This CDR3 region has 16 residues. The ends were cut back, 6 bases at V and 5 bases at J, with 21 bases in the middle. The CDR3 region is CASSWGTGRVGDTQYF. In DNA form, the CDR3 reads TGTGCCAGCAGCTGGGGAACAGGGAGGGTAGGAGATACGCAGTATTTT.

CDR3 coding DNA: TGCGCCAGCAGTTCCATGACAGGACCCAACGGGGGGGAGACCCAGTACTTC. Translating gives CASSSMTGPNGGETQYF. This sequence joins TRBV5-1 and TRBJ2-7; TRBD2 is a possible D gene (7 bases). The J call may be in error: the DNA end matches TRBJ2-5 better. CDR1 and CDR2 from the germline V gene are SGHRS and YFSETQ. This CDR3 has 17 amino acids.

This clonotype was seen more than once but under ten times. J is TRBJ2-5 and V is TRBV11-2; D may be TRBD1 or TRBD2 (5 bases each). Germline CDR1 SGHAT, CDR2 FQNNGV. The germline V and J ends were trimmed by 5 bases and 11 bases, with 30 bases remaining between them. This CDR3 spans 17 amino acids. The CDR3 protein is CASSIRPGPRITDEQYF. The CDR3 coding sequence is TGTGCCAGCAGCATACGTCCGGGACCAAGAATTACTGATGAGCAGTACTTC.

This clonotype was counted at least ten times. The V call is TRBV7-9, the J call TRBJ2-7; TRBD2 agrees at 11 bases. Germline V CDR1 and CDR2: SEHNR, FQNEAQ (reference sequence). V shed 6 bases, J shed 5 bases, and the junction held 6 bases outside the gene matches. The CDR3 loop spans 14 amino acids. CDR3 nucleotides: TGTGCCAGCAGACGACTAGCGGGGTCCCACGAGCAGTACTTC. Amino acid sequence: CASRRLAGSHEQYF.

In DNA form, the CDR3 reads TGTGCCAGCAGCCTACCCCTGCGGTATTCACCCCTCCACTTT. This sequence encodes CASSLPLRYSPLHF. The gene calls are TRBV28 and TRBJ1-6; D not resolved. Germline V gene data show CDR1 as MDHEN and CDR2 as SYDVKM. This CDR3 is 14 amino acids long. Trimming stripped 6 bases from V and 8 bases from J, with 14 bases between.

J is TRBJ2-1 and V is TRBV20-1; 10 bases map to TRBD2. Per germline, CDR1 DFQATT and CDR2 SNEGSKA (reference sequence). The CDR3 is 16 residues long. V dropped 5 bases and J dropped 2; count of bases not matched to a gene: 9. In nucleotides, the CDR3 is TGCAGTGCTGAGAATCTAGCGGGAGTTCCCTACAATGAGCAGTTCTTC. Residues: CSAENLAGVPYNEQFF.

This chain uses TRBV6-2 or TRBV6-3 with TRBJ1-6; 9 bases line up with TRBD1. CDR3 length equals 15 residues. V shed 5 bases and J 8 bases; nucleotides not matched to a gene: 7. From germline, CDR1 is MNHEY and CDR2 SVGEGT. CDR3 bases: TGTGCCAGCAGTGGATGGACAGGGGCCTATTCACCCCTCCACTTT. It translates to CASSGWTGAYSPLHF.

The chain combines TRBV28 with TRBJ2-1; 13 bases are a match to TRBD2. Germline V gives CDR1 MDHEN, CDR2 SYDVKM. The CDR3 contains 16 residues. V was pared by 5 bases and J by 6 bases, with 7 bases of the junction left unmatched. CDR3 sequence (DNA): TGTGCCAGCAGTGAAGTGGGACTAGCGGGAATCAATGAGCAGTTCTTC. Its protein is CASSEVGLAGINEQFF.

This clonotype has just a few counts. The chain combines TRBV12-3 or TRBV12-4 with TRBJ2-7; a weak D match, TRBD2 (6 bases). Trimming took 6 bases from V and 7 from J, leaving 13 bases between them. The CDR3 spans 12 residues. This chain's CDR3 is CASSPWGVEQYF. CDR3 DNA: TGTGCCAGCAGCCCCTGGGGGGTAGAGCAGTACTTC.

The V and J genes are TRBV6-5 and TRBJ2-1; D remains unclear. The CDR3 consists of 14 residues. The germline V and J ends were trimmed by 10 bases and 6 bases, with 19 bases remaining between them. Per germline, CDR1 MNHEY and CDR2 SVGAGI. CDR3 nucleotides: TGTGCCACAAGCATCCTAAGCCTTGGCAATGAGCAGTTCTTC. Residues: CATSILSLGNEQFF.

This sequence joins TRBV11-2 and TRBJ2-1; possible D gene TRBD2, 5 bases. CDR3 length: 11 residues. Between the trimmed V and J ends, which lost 3 bases and 10 bases, there was a span of 7 bases. CDR1 and CDR2 (germline): SGHAT, FQNNGV. CDR3 residues: CASSLREEQFF. In DNA form, the CDR3 reads TGTGCCAGCAGCTTGAGGGAAGAGCAGTTCTTC. Complete variable domain (other parts from reference TRBV11-2 and TRBJ2-1): EAGVAQSPRYKIIEKRQSVAFWCNPISGHATLYWYQQILGQGPKLLIQFQNNGVVDDSQLPKDRFSAERLKGVDSTLKIQPAKLEDSAVYLCASSLREEQFFGPGTRLTVL.

The chain has TRBV6-5 and TRBJ2-7; no definite D call. CDR1 and CDR2 from the germline V gene are MNHEY and SVGAGI. The CDR3 length is 16 residues. The ends were cut back, 0 bases at V and 3 bases at J, with 15 bases in the middle. This CDR3 is CASSYSSSGRVYEQYF. The CDR3 DNA follows: TGTGCCAGCAGTTACTCTTCATCCGGTCGCGTCTACGAGCAGTACTTC.